A selection of T cell receptor beta chains follows, all from one sample in a study of T-cell memory formation after mild COVID-19. In TCRdb, the 5' RACE reads were re-called with MiXCR into one record per CDR3 protein. Found here are approximately 290,000 distinct CDR3 sequences, roughly 15% of them singletons; the top ten hold roughly a fifth. Sequencing was carried out using PBMCs or a T cell subset sorted from them (not recorded which). These receptors all come from a man younger than 30 who had mild COVID-19 (a few samples of this study predate the infection). Cell type and time point are not known. Each CDR3 is given with its conserved first and last residue. A D gene is named only where the DNA matches it firmly. Expanded clones are given a class, and other clones once, few, many or no size at all.

TRBJ2-2	-	TRBV7-2	TRBD2	CASSLDGSGGPSNTGELFF	TGTGCCAGCAGCTTAGATGGTAGCGGGGGCCCCTCGAACACCGGGGAGCTGTTTTTT
TRBJ1-2	-	TRBV6-5	TRBD1	CASRQGANGYTF	TGTGCCAGCAGACAGGGGGCAAATGGCTACACCTTC
TRBJ2-3	-	TRBV7-6	TRBD1	CASSSTGDETDTQYF	TGTGCCAGCAGCTCGACAGGGGACGAGACAGATACGCAGTATTTT
TRBJ1-6	-	TRBV28	-	CASSGRPSPLHF	TGTGCCAGCTCTGGACGTCCCTCACCCCTCCACTTT
TRBJ2-7	many	TRBV9	-	CASSRGGTGTYEQYF	TGTGCCAGCAGCCGCGGGGGGACAGGGACCTACGAGCAGTACTTC
TRBJ1-6	many	TRBV7-9	-	CASSSQGWGSPLHF	TGTGCCAGCAGCAGCCAGGGGTGGGGATCACCCCTCCACTTT
TRBJ1-2	-	TRBV15	-	CATSTNRDGYTF	TGTGCCACCAGCACAAACAGGGATGGCTACACCTTC
TRBJ2-5	-	TRBV11-2	-	CASSLFAYGEETQYF	TGTGCCAGCAGCTTATTCGCCTACGGGGAAGAGACCCAGTACTTC
TRBJ2-5	few	TRBV20-1	TRBD2	CSALAGAPETQYF	TGCAGTGCCCTAGCGGGGGCGCCGGAGACCCAGTACTTC
TRBJ2-2	-	TRBV21-1	-	CASSKSEGETGELFF	TGTGCCAGCAGCAAATCGGAAGGGGAAACCGGGGAGCTGTTTTTT
TRBJ2-1	-	TRBV11-2	TRBD2	CASSFGTRGHEQFF	TGTGCCAGCAGCTTCGGGACTAGGGGTCATGAGCAGTTCTTC